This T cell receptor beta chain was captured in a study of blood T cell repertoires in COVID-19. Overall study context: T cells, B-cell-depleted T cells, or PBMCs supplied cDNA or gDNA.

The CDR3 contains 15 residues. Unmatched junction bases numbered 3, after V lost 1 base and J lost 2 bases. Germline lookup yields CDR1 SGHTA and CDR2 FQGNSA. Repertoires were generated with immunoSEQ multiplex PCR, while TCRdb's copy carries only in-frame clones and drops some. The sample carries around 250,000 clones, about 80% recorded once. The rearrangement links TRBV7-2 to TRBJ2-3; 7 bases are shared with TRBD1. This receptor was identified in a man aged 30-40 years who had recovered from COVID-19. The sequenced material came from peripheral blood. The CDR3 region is CASSLVGTATDTQYF. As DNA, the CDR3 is TGTGCCAGCAGCTTAGTGGGGACAGCCACAGATACGCAGTATTTT.